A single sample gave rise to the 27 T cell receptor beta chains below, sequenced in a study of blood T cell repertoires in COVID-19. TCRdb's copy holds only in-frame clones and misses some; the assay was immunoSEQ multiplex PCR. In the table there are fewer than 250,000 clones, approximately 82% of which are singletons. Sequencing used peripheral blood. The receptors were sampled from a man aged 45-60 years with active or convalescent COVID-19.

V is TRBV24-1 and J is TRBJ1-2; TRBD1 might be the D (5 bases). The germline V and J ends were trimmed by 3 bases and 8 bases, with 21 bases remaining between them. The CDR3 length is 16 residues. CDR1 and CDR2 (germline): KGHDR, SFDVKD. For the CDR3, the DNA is TGTGCCACCAGTGATCCATCTGGGACTTCTCCGAAGGGCTACACCTTC. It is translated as CATSDPSGTSPKGYTF.

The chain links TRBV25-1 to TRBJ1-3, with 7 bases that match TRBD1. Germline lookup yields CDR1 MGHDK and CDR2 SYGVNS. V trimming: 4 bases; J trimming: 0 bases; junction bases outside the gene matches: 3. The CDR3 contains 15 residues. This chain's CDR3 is CASSAQGISGNTIYF. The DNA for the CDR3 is TGTGCCAGCAGTGCACAGGGGATCTCTGGAAACACCATATATTTT.

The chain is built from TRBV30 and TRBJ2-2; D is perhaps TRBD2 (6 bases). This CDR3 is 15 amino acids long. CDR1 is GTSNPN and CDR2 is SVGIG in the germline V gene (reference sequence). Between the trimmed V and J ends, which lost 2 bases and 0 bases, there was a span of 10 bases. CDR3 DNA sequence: TGTGCCTGGAGTCGGGGACTTGCGAACACCGGGGAGCTGTTTTTT. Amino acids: CAWSRGLANTGELFF.

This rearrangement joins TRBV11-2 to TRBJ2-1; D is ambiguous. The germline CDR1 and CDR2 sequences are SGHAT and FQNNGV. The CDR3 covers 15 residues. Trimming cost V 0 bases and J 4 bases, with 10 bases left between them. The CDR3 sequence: CASSLEDTEYNEQFF. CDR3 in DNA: TGTGCCAGCAGCTTAGAAGACACCGAGTACAATGAGCAGTTCTTC.

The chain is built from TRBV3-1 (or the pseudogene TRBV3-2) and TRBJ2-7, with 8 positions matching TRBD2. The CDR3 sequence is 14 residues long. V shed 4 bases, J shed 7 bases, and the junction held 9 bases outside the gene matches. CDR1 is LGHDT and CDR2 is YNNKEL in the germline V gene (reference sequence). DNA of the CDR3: TGTGCCAGCAGCCCCCTGATCACGGGAGGGGAGCAGTACTTC. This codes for CASSPLITGGEQYF.

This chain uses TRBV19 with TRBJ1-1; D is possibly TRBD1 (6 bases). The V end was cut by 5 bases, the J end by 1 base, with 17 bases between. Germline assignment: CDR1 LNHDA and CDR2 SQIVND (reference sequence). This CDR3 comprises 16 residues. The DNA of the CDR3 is TGTGCCAGTAGTTTAGGCAGGGGAAGGGAGAACACTGAAGCTTTCTTT. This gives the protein CASSLGRGRENTEAFF.

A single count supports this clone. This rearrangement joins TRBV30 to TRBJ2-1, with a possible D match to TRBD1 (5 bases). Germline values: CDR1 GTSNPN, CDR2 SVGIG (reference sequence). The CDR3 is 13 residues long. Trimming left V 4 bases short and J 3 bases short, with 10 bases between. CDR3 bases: TGTGCCTGGAAGGGGCGGATCTACAATGAGCAGTTCTTC. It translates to CAWKGRIYNEQFF.

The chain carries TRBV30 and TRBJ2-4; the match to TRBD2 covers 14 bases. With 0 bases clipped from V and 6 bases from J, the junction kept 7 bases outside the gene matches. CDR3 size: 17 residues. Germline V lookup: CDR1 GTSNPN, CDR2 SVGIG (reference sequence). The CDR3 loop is CAWSVGTSGRDGNIQYF. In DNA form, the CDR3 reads TGTGCCTGGAGTGTAGGGACTAGCGGGAGAGATGGAAACATTCAGTACTTC.

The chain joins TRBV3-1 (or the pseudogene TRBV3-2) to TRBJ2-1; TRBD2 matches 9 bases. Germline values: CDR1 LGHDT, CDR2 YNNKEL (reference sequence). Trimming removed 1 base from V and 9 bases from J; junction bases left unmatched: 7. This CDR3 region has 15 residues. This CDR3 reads CASSQGRRAGGEQFF. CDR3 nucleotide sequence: TGTGCCAGCAGCCAAGGTAGGCGAGCGGGAGGTGAGCAGTTCTTC.

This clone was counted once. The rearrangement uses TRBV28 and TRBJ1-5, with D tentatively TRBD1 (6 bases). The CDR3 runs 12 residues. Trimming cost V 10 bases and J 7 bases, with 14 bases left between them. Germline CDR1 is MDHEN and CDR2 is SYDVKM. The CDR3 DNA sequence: TGTGCCAATGGGGGCGGTAAACAGCCCCAGCATTTT. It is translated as CANGGGKQPQHF.

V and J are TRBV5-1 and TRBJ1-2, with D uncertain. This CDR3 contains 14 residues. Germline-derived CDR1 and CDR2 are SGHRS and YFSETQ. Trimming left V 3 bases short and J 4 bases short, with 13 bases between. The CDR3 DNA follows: TGCGCCAGCAGCTGGGTGGACTTAAGCTATGGCTACACCTTC. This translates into CASSWVDLSYGYTF.

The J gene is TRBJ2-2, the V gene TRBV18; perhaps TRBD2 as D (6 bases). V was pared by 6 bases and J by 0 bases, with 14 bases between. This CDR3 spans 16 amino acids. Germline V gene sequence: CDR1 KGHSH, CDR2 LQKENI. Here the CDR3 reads CASSLVGGPNTGELFF. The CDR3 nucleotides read TGTGCCAGCTCCCTCGTCGGGGGTCCGAACACCGGGGAGCTGTTTTTT. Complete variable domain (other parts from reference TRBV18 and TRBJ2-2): NAGVMQNPRHLVRRRGQEARLRCSPMKGHSHVYWYRQLPEEGLKFMVYLQKENIIDESGMPKERFSAEFPKEGPSILRIQQVVRGDSAAYFCASSLVGGPNTGELFFGEGSRLTVL.

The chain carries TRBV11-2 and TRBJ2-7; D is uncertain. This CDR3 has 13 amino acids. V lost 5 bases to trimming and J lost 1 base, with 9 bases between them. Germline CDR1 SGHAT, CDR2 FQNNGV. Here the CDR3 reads CASSQDRSYEQYF. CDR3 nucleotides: TGTGCCAGCAGCCAAGATAGATCCTACGAGCAGTACTTC. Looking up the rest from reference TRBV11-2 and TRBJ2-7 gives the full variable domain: EAGVAQSPRYKIIEKRQSVAFWCNPISGHATLYWYQQILGQGPKLLIQFQNNGVVDDSQLPKDRFSAERLKGVDSTLKIQPAKLEDSAVYLCASSQDRSYEQYFGPGTRLTVT.

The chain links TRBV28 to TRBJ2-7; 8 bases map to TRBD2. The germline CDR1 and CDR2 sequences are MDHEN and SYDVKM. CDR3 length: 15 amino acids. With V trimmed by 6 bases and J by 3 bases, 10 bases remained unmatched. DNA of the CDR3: TGTGCCAGCAGGCCAAGGAGCGGGAGCGGCTACGAGCAGTACTTC. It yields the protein CASRPRSGSGYEQYF.

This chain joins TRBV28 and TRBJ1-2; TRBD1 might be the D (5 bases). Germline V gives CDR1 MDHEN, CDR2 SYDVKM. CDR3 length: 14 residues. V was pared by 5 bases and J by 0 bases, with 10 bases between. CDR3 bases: TGTGCCAGCAGTCCAGACAGCACTAACTATGGCTACACCTTC. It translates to CASSPDSTNYGYTF.

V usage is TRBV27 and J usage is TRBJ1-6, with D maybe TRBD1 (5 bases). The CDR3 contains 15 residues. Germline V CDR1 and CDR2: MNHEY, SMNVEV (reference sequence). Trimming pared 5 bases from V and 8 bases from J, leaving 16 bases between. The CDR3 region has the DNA TGTGCCAGCAGTCAATGGGACTTAGGGGATTCACCCCTCCACTTT. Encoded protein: CASSQWDLGDSPLHF.

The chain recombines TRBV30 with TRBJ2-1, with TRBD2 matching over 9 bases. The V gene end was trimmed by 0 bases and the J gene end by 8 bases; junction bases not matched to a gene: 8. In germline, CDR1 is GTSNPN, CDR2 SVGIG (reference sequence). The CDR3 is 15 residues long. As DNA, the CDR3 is TGTGCCTGGAGTGTACGAAGGCGGGGGGGCTATGAGCAGTTCTTC. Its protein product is CAWSVRRRGGYEQFF.

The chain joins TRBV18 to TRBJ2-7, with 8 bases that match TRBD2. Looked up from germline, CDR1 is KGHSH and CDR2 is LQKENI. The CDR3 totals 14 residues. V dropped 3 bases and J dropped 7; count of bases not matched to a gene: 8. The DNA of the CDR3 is TGTGCCAGCTCACCCGCCAGCGGGAGTCGGGAGCAGTACTTC. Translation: CASSPASGSREQYF. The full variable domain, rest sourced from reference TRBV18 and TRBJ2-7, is NAGVMQNPRHLVRRRGQEARLRCSPMKGHSHVYWYRQLPEEGLKFMVYLQKENIIDESGMPKERFSAEFPKEGPSILRIQQVVRGDSAAYFCASSPASGSREQYFGPGTRLTVT.

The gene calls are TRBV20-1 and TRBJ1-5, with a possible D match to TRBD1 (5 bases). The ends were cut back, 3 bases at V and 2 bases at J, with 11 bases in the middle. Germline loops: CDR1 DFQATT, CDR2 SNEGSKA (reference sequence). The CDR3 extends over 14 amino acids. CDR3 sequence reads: CSASVWGGNQPQHF. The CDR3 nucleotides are TGCAGTGCTAGTGTATGGGGGGGCAATCAGCCCCAGCATTTT.

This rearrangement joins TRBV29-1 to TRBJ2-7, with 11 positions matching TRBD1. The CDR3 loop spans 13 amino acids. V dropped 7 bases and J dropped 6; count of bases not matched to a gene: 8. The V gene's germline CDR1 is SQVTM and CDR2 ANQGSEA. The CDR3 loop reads CSAWGQGGSEQYF. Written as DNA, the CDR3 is TGCAGCGCCTGGGGACAGGGGGGATCCGAGCAGTACTTC.

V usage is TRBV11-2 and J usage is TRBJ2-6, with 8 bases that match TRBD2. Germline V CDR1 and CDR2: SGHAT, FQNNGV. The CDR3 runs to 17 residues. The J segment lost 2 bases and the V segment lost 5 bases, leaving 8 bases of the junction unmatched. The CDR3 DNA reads TGTGCCAGCAGCCACTTGCCGGGGGGGACTGGGGCCAACGTCCTGACTTTC. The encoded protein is CASSHLPGGTGANVLTF.

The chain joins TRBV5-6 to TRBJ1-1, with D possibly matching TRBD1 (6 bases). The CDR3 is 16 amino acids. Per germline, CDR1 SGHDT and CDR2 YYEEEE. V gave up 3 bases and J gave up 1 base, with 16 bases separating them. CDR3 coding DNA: TGTGCCAGCAGCTCCCCGGCGGGGGCGCCGAACACTGAAGCTTTCTTT. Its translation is CASSSPAGAPNTEAFF.

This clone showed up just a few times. CDR3 in DNA: TGTGCCAGCAGGACCGGGACAGATAATTCACCCCTCCACTTT. This sequence encodes CASRTGTDNSPLHF. This rearrangement joins TRBV27 to TRBJ1-6; 7 bases fit TRBD1. From germline, CDR1 is MNHEY and CDR2 SMNVEV (reference sequence). CDR3 length equals 14 residues. The ends lost 6 bases at V and 5 bases at J; junction bases unmatched: 4.

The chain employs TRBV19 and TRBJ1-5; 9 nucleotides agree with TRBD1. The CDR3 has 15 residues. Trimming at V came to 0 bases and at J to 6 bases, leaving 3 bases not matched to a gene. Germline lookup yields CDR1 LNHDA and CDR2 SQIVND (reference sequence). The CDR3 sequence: CASSIEGQGIQPQHF. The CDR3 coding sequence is TGTGCCAGTAGTATAGAGGGACAGGGAATTCAGCCCCAGCATTTT.

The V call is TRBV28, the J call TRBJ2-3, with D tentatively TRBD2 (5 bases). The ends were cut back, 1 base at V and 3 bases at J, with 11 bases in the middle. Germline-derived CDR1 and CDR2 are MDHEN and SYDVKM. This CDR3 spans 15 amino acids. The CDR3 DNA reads TGTGCCAGCAGTTTATTGAGGGTTCGTACAGATACGCAGTATTTT. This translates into CASSLLRVRTDTQYF.

The CDR3 bases are TGTGCCAGCAGTTGGACAGGGGTGCGCTACGAGCAGTACTTC. Its translation is CASSWTGVRYEQYF. The V and J genes are TRBV28 and TRBJ2-7; TRBD1 agrees at 9 bases. The CDR3 runs 14 residues. Germline V gene sequence: CDR1 MDHEN, CDR2 SYDVKM. The trim removed 4 bases at V and 3 bases at J, leaving 4 bases unmatched.

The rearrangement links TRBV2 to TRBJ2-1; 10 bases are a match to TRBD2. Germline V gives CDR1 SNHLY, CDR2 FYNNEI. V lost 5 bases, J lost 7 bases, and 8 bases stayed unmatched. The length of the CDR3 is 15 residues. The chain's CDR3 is CASSLSGRALNEQFF. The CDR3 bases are TGTGCCAGCAGTTTAAGCGGGAGGGCCTTGAATGAGCAGTTCTTC.